The next 15 T cell receptor beta chains were all read from a single sample in a study of CD4 and CD8 cells across lung adenocarcinoma regions. TCRdb reanalysed the PCR reads using MiXCR and keeps one entry per CDR3 protein. The repertoire holds approximately 25,000 distinct CDR3 sequences, with under 60% as singletons. The source material was CD8+ T cells from the center of a lung tumor. The source of these receptors is a male donor with lung adenocarcinoma. The CD4 and CD8 labels of this study may be unreliable.

This sequence joins TRBV12-5 and TRBJ2-5; D may match TRBD1 or TRBD2 (6 bases each). CDR1 LGHNT and CDR2 FRNRAP come from the germline V gene. The CDR3 loop spans 18 amino acids. V lost 3 bases and J lost 0, with 20 bases in between. The CDR3 protein is CASGFVGVGGRDQETQYF. CDR3 coding DNA: TGTGCTAGTGGTTTTGTGGGAGTCGGGGGCCGGGACCAAGAGACCCAGTACTTC.

This clonotype came up a few times. The V gene is TRBV19, the J gene TRBJ2-1; possibly TRBD1 for D (6 bases). The J call may not be correct, given that the DNA end is closer to TRBJ2-5. The length of the CDR3 is 15 residues. The V gene's germline CDR1 is LNHDA and CDR2 SQIVND (reference sequence). In nucleotides, the CDR3 is TGTGCCAGTAGGGGGGCTGGGGTCGGGGAAGAGACCCAGTACTTC. Its translation: CASRGAGVGEETQYF.

This clonotype appeared many times. The chain is built from TRBV6-1 and TRBJ1-3, with 7 bases aligning to TRBD1. CDR1 MNHNS and CDR2 SASEGT come from the germline V gene. The trim removed 4 bases at V and 1 base at J, leaving 4 bases unmatched. The CDR3 consists of 15 residues. The CDR3 nucleotides are TGTGCCAGCAGTGGACAGGGTTTATCTGGAAACACCATATATTTT. It codes for CASSGQGLSGNTIYF.

This clonotype has more than one count but fewer than ten. A single base separates this from a much larger clone, so it may be a read error. The chain employs TRBV6-1 and TRBJ2-1; perhaps TRBD1 as D (5 bases). V was trimmed by 5 bases and J by 10 bases, leaving 18 bases between them. Germline V gives CDR1 MNHNS, CDR2 SASEGT. CDR3 size: 14 residues. The CDR3 DNA reads TGTGCCAGCAGTAGGGGCGCACAGACCTACGAGCAGTTCTTC. This codes for CASSRGAQTYEQFF.

This clonotype turned up a few times. The CDR3 loop is CASSSFRGSYNEQFF. CDR3 bases: TGTGCCAGCAGCTCTTTTCGGGGCTCCTACAATGAGCAGTTCTTC. The rearrangement links TRBV7-8 to TRBJ2-1; maybe TRBD2 (5 bases). CDR3 length: 15 residues. V was trimmed by 4 bases and J by 0 bases, leaving 10 bases between them. Germline assignment: CDR1 SGHVS and CDR2 FQNEAQ.

This clonotype was seen a handful of times. The chain is built from TRBV6-2 or TRBV6-3 and TRBJ2-2, with D perhaps TRBD2 (5 bases). CDR1 is MNHEY, CDR2 SVGEGT, per germline. This CDR3 contains 14 residues. Trimming removed 5 bases at V and 7 bases at J, with 14 bases between. CDR3 bases: TGTGCCAGCAGTCAGTTTCCCGGGGTCGGGGAGCTGTTTTTT. Translation gives CASSQFPGVGELFF.

This clonotype was recorded only once. The chain has TRBV6-1 and TRBJ2-1, with a possible D match to TRBD1 (5 bases). The DNA end is a closer match to TRBJ2-5, so the J assignment may be wrong. Germline CDR1 reads MNHNS; CDR2 reads SASEGT. The CDR3 covers 14 residues. CDR3 sequence: CASAKTVTEETQYF. The CDR3 DNA reads TGTGCCAGCGCTAAGACAGTAACGGAAGAGACCCAGTACTTC.

By sample share, this clonotype is medium-sized. This chain links TRBV10-3 with TRBJ2-1; 16 nucleotides align to TRBD2. V gave up 2 bases and J gave up 6 bases; unmatched junction bases: 10. The germline CDR1 and CDR2 sequences are ENHRY and SYGVKD. CDR3 length: 19 amino acids. The CDR3 sequence: CAISERVPGLAGGSNEQFF. In DNA, the CDR3 is TGTGCCATCAGTGAGAGGGTCCCGGGACTAGCGGGAGGGAGCAATGAGCAGTTCTTC.

Worth noting for this clonotype: Mismatch with germline at one junction end may stem from a read error. The chain joins TRBV6-1 to TRBJ2-3; D may be TRBD2 (7 bases). Germline CDR1 and CDR2: MNHNS and SASEGT. The CDR3 spans 16 residues. The CDR3 bases are TGTGCCAGCAGGGGGAGGGGGGGGCGGGCCACAGATACCCAGTATTTC. Its translation is CASRGRGGRATDTQYF.

Concerning this clonotype: At one of its ends the junction is not consistent with the germline gene, which may arise from a read error. The chain couples TRBV6-1 to TRBJ2-4; D might be TRBD1 (6 bases). This CDR3 contains 16 residues. CDR1 and CDR2 from the germline V gene are MNHNS and SASEGT. CDR3 loop: CASSEAGLGAKDTQYF. Here the CDR3 DNA reads TGTGCCAGCAGTGAAGCGGGGCTGGGGGCCAAGGATACGCAGTATTTC.

In regard to this clonotype: One junction end disagrees with the germline gene, perhaps due to a read error. The chain uses TRBV6-1 and TRBJ2-2, with D possibly matching TRBD2 (6 bases). Germline CDR1 is MNHNS and CDR2 is SASEGT. This CDR3 region has 15 residues. As DNA, the CDR3 is TGTGCCAGCAGATTTCTGGTGGGAGGCACAGATGAGCTGTATTTT. It yields the protein CASRFLVGGTDELYF.

V is TRBV6-1 and J is TRBJ1-2; no definite D call. Germline CDR1 is MNHNS and CDR2 is SASEGT. This CDR3 has 16 amino acids. The germline V and J ends were trimmed by 8 bases and 0 bases, with 19 bases remaining between them. Here the CDR3 reads CASLRGDTQSNYGYTF. CDR3 nucleotide sequence: TGTGCCAGCCTCCGGGGTGATACCCAATCTAACTATGGCTACACCTTC.

By its share, this clonotype is medium-sized (0.01 to 0.1%). The chain employs TRBV6-5 and TRBJ2-5; 10 nucleotides agree with TRBD2. The CDR3 covers 15 residues. CDR1 is MNHEY, CDR2 SVGAGI, per germline. After removal of 2 bases from V and 1 base from J, the junction contained 1 base not matched to a gene. Here the CDR3 reads CASSYRTSGQETQYF. In DNA, the CDR3 is TGTGCCAGCAGTTACAGGACTAGCGGCCAAGAGACCCAGTACTTC.

As for this clonotype: At one end the junction does not follow the germline gene, possibly because of a read error. This chain uses TRBV6-5 with TRBJ2-4; TRBD2 matches at 13 bases. Germline values: CDR1 MNHEY, CDR2 SVGAGI. CDR3 length: 15 amino acids. CDR3 coding DNA: TGTGCCAGCAGTTACGGGACTAGCGGGAAGAACAATCAGTACTTC. It encodes CASSYGTSGKNNQYF.

The chain has TRBV7-6 and TRBJ2-3, with 10 bases that match TRBD2. The CDR3 has 16 amino acids. With V trimmed by 1 base and J by 2 bases, 3 bases remained unmatched. The germline CDR1 and CDR2 sequences are SGHVS and FNYEAQ. CDR3 amino acids: CASSLGLAGATDTQYF. CDR3 DNA: TGTGCCAGCAGCTTAGGGCTAGCGGGGGCCACAGATACGCAGTATTTT.